The present entry profiles one T cell receptor beta chain with its context. The data derive from a study of shared clonotypes between healthy human individuals. Clones were read by immunoSEQ multiplex PCR, and TCRdb kept only the in-frame ones, dropping some. The sample contains around 99,000 clones, approximately 70% of which appear only once. This CDR3 contains 16 residues. Trimming took off 4 bases at V and 2 bases at J, with 18 bases between the two ends. Germline CDR1 and CDR2: MGHDK and SYGVNS. The sample was memory CD8+ T cells sorted from blood. The subset here: CD45RO+ cells pooled with CCR7-negative TemRA cells. This TCR came from a man aged 30 to 45 in good health. J is TRBJ2-7 and V is TRBV25-1; no definite D call. CDR3 amino acids: CASSGTDRTSPYEQYF. As DNA, the CDR3 is TGTGCCAGCAGTGGAACGGACCGGACCAGCCCCTACGAGCAGTACTTC.